This TCR beta chain was obtained from a study of blood T cell repertoires in COVID-19. Looking at the study overall: Specimens from acute and convalescent COVID-19 originated in the United States, Italy and Spain. PBMCs, B-cell-depleted T cells, or T cells were the source of the cDNA or gDNA that made up the material.

Source study methods: Amplifying reference gene primers gave estimates of nucleated cell counts. Repertoires were generated with immunoSEQ multiplex PCR, while TCRdb's copy carries only in-frame clones and drops some. D and trimming were read from the DNA, whereas the V and J calls and clone size are those reported in that table. The sample has under 80,000 clones, around 86% seen once. V was trimmed by 1 base and J by 4 bases, leaving 10 bases between them. CDR1 PRHDT and CDR2 FYEKMQ come from the germline V gene (reference sequence). There are 14 residues in the CDR3. The sample consisted of peripheral blood. The genes are TRBV13 and TRBJ1-1; the D is unclear. This sequence originates from a man between 65 and 79 years old with active COVID-19. The CDR3 DNA follows: TGTGCCAGCAGCTTAGTCGGCCAGGCCACTGAAGCTTTCTTT. It specifies CASSLVGQATEAFF.